Below are 16 T cell receptor beta chains sequenced from a single sample in a study of blood T cell dynamics during melanoma immunotherapy. The time point was: pre-treatment baseline. Assay used: immunoSEQ multiplex PCR; TCRdb lists only in-frame clones, some missing. The sample holds about 8,500 clones, more than 65% seen once. Here the sequenced sample was blood, taken from a patient treated with checkpoint blockade. These receptor sequences come from a human donor with melanoma.

This clone was recorded only once. V and J are TRBV7-9 and TRBJ1-2; D unresolved. The CDR3 spans 12 residues. With 2 bases removed from V and 4 bases from J, the gap between germline ends came to 5 bases. CDR1 and CDR2 from the germline V gene are SEHNR and FQNEAQ (reference sequence). For the CDR3, the DNA is TGTGCCAGCAGCTTACGGACCTATGGCTACACCTTC. Amino acid sequence: CASSLRTYGYTF.

The chain recombines TRBV21-1 with TRBJ2-3; TRBD1 reflects the table's D call only, with no check against the DNA. TRBV21-1 is reported as a pseudogene. The CDR3 contains 18 residues. Here the CDR3 reads CASSKGSDRERDTDTQYF. The CDR3 coding sequence is TGTGCCAGCAGCAAAGGCTCCGACAGGGAGCGTGACACAGATACGCAGTATTTT.

The rearrangement joins TRBV5-6 to TRBJ2-3; perhaps TRBD2 as D (6 bases). Trimming pared 1 base from V and 2 bases from J, leaving 14 bases between. The CDR3 is 16 amino acids. The germline V gene encodes CDR1 SGHDT and CDR2 YYEEEE. The CDR3 DNA reads as TGTGCCAGCAGCTTGCGGAGGGGACTCTACACAGATACGCAGTATTTT. This codes for CASSLRRGLYTDTQYF.

The CDR3 sequence: CASSPRTDSEQYF. In nucleotides, the CDR3 is TGTGCCAGCAGCCCCAGGACAGATAGCGAGCAGTACTTC. The chain employs TRBV13 and TRBJ2-5, with D perhaps TRBD1 (6 bases). The assigned J gene may be wrong: the sequence end matches TRBJ2-7 better. CDR3 length: 13 amino acids. CDR1 and CDR2 (germline): PRHDT, FYEKMQ (reference sequence).

The chain is built from TRBV28 and TRBJ2-5; 11 bases map to TRBD2. The J call is doubtful: the DNA matches TRBJ2-7 better. Germline CDR1 is MDHEN and CDR2 is SYDVKM. The CDR3 extends over 16 amino acids. CDR3: CASSGTSGYFSYEQYF. Here the CDR3 DNA reads TGTGCCAGCAGTGGGACTAGCGGCTACTTCTCCTACGAGCAGTACTTC.

Only a few counts were recorded for this clone. V is TRBV4-3 and J is TRBJ1-5, with D uncertain. CDR3 length equals 14 residues. V shed 0 bases and J shed 7 bases, with 10 bases lying between them. Germline-derived CDR1 and CDR2 are LGHNA and YSLEER. The CDR3 DNA reads as TGCGCCAGCAGCCAAGACTGGGGAGACCAGCCCCAGCATTTT. Translated: CASSQDWGDQPQHF.

The chain is built from TRBV5-1 and TRBJ2-7, with unresolved D. CDR1 is SGHRS and CDR2 is YFSETQ in the germline V gene. V gave up 3 bases and J gave up 0 bases, with 4 bases separating them. This CDR3 comprises 12 residues. CDR3 sequence: CASSSPSYEQYF. In nucleotides, the CDR3 is TGCGCCAGCAGCTCACCCTCCTACGAGCAGTACTTC.

The V gene is TRBV11-2, the J gene TRBJ1-3; TRBD1 is a possible D gene (6 bases). Germline lookup yields CDR1 SGHAT and CDR2 FQNNGV. The CDR3 loop spans 16 amino acids. V lost 4 bases and J lost 4, with 17 bases in between. This CDR3 reads CASSSLTGTRGNTIYF. The CDR3 DNA reads TGTGCCAGCAGCTCATTAACCGGGACAAGAGGAAACACCATATATTTT.

The table lists this clone with a count of one. The chain uses TRBV19 and TRBJ2-1; 7 bases line up with TRBD2. The V and J ends lost 3 bases and 3 bases, in that order; junction bases with no gene match: 5. CDR3 length equals 15 residues. Germline V gene data show CDR1 as LNHDA and CDR2 as SQIVND (reference sequence). The CDR3 nucleotides read TGTGCCAGTAGTATCGGCCTAGCGGACTACAATGAGCAGTTCTTC. This encodes CASSIGLADYNEQFF.

This clone has just a few counts. The chain couples TRBV6-1 to TRBJ2-3; D might be TRBD1 (5 bases). The V end lost 3 bases, the J end lost 2 bases, and 12 bases lay between the germline ends. Germline V gene lookup returns CDR1 MNHNS and CDR2 SASEGT. The CDR3 consists of 15 residues. Here the CDR3 DNA reads TGTGCCAGCAGTGAGTGGGGCCAGAACACAGATACGCAGTATTTT. This codes for CASSEWGQNTDTQYF.

The genes are TRBV6-6 and TRBJ1-6; D is perhaps TRBD1 (5 bases). This CDR3 region has 15 residues. Trimming left V 6 bases short and J 6 bases short, with 15 bases between. Looked up from germline, CDR1 is MNHNY and CDR2 is SVGAGI (reference sequence). CDR3 sequence (DNA): TGTGCCAGCAGCTCCTTGGCAGGGCCTAATTCACCCCTCCACTTT. Its protein product is CASSSLAGPNSPLHF.

This clone was counted a few times. The V and J genes are TRBV29-1 and TRBJ1-3; 7 bases agree with TRBD1. From germline, CDR1 is SQVTM and CDR2 ANQGSEA. The CDR3 contains 15 residues. Losses at the gene ends were 6 bases for V and 0 bases for J; bases not matched to a gene: 8. CDR3 residues: CSVGPDRTSGNTIYF. CDR3 coding DNA: TGCAGCGTCGGACCGGACAGGACCTCTGGAAACACCATATATTTT.

The chain joins TRBV18 to TRBJ1-4; D may be TRBD1 (6 bases). V shed 5 bases and J shed 4 bases, with 23 bases lying between them. The CDR3 contains 18 residues. CDR1 and CDR2 (germline): KGHSH, LQKENI. The CDR3 loop is CASSSTGGGFRGNEKLFF. The CDR3 DNA is TGTGCCAGCTCATCGACCGGCGGGGGATTCAGGGGTAATGAAAAACTGTTTTTT.

In this sample, this clone turned up once. This chain links TRBV10-2 with TRBJ2-3; the D gene could be TRBD1 or TRBD2 (5 bases each). V gave up 0 bases and J gave up 2 bases, with 12 bases separating them. Germline-derived CDR1 and CDR2 are WSHSY and SAAADI. This CDR3 spans 16 amino acids. The CDR3 sequence is CASSESNGGTTDTQYF. The CDR3 DNA follows: TGCGCCAGCAGTGAGTCGAATGGGGGTACCACAGATACGCAGTATTTT.

V usage is TRBV19 and J usage is TRBJ2-7; tentative D call: TRBD1 (5 bases). The CDR3 is 14 residues long. Germline V CDR1 and CDR2: LNHDA, SQIVND (reference sequence). Trimming removed 1 base at V and 3 bases at J, with 10 bases between. DNA of the CDR3: TGTGCCAGTAGTATAGGACAGAAGAACTACGAGCAGTACTTC. This gives the protein CASSIGQKNYEQYF.

The V gene is TRBV7-9, the J gene TRBJ1-2, with D possibly matching TRBD1 (6 bases). CDR3 size: 17 residues. Germline CDR1 is SEHNR and CDR2 is FQNEAQ (reference sequence). V was clipped by 5 bases and J by 3 bases, with 22 bases between them. CDR3 nucleotide sequence: TGTGCCAGCAGCCCAGGAACACCACAGGGTTTGGACTATGGCTACACCTTC. This gives the protein CASSPGTPQGLDYGYTF. Full variable domain (missing parts from reference TRBV7-9 and TRBJ1-2): DTGVSQNPRHKITKRGQNVTFRCDPISEHNRLYWYRQTLGQGPEFLTYFQNEAQLEKSRLLSDRFSAERPKGSFSTLEIQRTEQGDSAMYLCASSPGTPQGLDYGYTFGSGTRLTVV.